Each of the 10 T cell receptor beta chains below was sequenced from the same sample in a study of OX40 agonist ivuxolimab in advanced cancers. TCRdb's copy holds only in-frame clones and misses some; the assay was immunoSEQ multiplex PCR. The sample yields under 100,000 clones, more than 70% seen once. The sample here was CD4+ or CD8+ T cells sorted from blood, taken in a trial of the OX40 agonist ivuxolimab. The receptor set was obtained from an adult with an advanced solid tumor such as melanoma, head and neck, liver or kidney cancer.

In this sample, this clone turned up a few times. The chain couples TRBV20-1 to TRBJ1-5; D is unclear. Germline assignment: CDR1 DFQATT and CDR2 SNEGSKA (reference sequence). The CDR3 runs to 11 residues. V lost 0 bases and J 14 bases, leaving 11 bases between the germline ends. CDR3 DNA: TGCAGTGCTAGAGACAACCTTTACGAGCATTTT. Translation gives CSARDNLYEHF.

This chain uses TRBV30 with TRBJ1-2, with 8 bases fitting TRBD1. Germline lookup yields CDR1 GTSNPN and CDR2 SVGIG (reference sequence). The CDR3 has 15 residues. Trimming took 3 bases from V and 4 from J; bases not matched to a gene: 10. The CDR3 nucleotides are TGTGCCTGGAGGAGGGACAGGTTTCGCATCTATGGCTACACCTTC. The encoded protein is CAWRRDRFRIYGYTF.

This chain joins TRBV9 and TRBJ1-1; 10 bases match TRBD1. The CDR3 contains 16 residues. The V and J ends lost 4 bases and 0 bases, in that order; junction bases with no gene match: 6. CDR1 SGDLS and CDR2 YYNGEE come from the germline V gene. The CDR3 DNA is TGTGCCAGCAGCTCGACAGGGGGCCGGATGAACACTGAAGCTTTCTTT. It codes for CASSSTGGRMNTEAFF.

Concerning this clone: Its ends do not fully match the called genes, so a read error is possible. The chain recombines TRBV19 with TRBJ2-3, with TRBD1 matching over 8 bases. CDR3 size: 16 residues. Germline values: CDR1 LNHDA, CDR2 SQIVND (reference sequence). The CDR3 is CASTKGAGGSTDTQYF. The CDR3, as DNA: TGTGCCAGTACCAAAGGGGCAGGGGGCAGCACGGATACGCAGTATTTT. The entire variable domain, with the rest obtained from reference TRBV19 and TRBJ2-3, is as follows: DGGITQSPKYLFRKEGQNVTLSCEQNLNHDAMYWYRQDPGQGLRLIYYSQIVNDFQKGDIAEGYSVSREKKESFPLTVTSAQKNPTAFYLCASTKGAGGSTDTQYFGPGTRLTVL.

This rearrangement joins TRBV7-3 to TRBJ2-1, with TRBD2 matching 7 bases. CDR3 length equals 16 residues. Per the germline V gene, CDR1 is SGHTA and CDR2 is FQGTGA. Losses at the gene ends were 2 bases for V and 4 bases for J; bases not matched to a gene: 8. CDR3 coding DNA: TGTGCCAGCAGCTTATCGGCGAGGGAGGGGTACAATGAGCAGTTCTTC. Amino acid sequence: CASSLSAREGYNEQFF.

The J gene is TRBJ1-4, the V gene TRBV6-1, with 9 bases lining up with TRBD1. This CDR3 region has 15 residues. Trimming took 9 bases from V and 8 from J; bases not matched to a gene: 13. Germline CDR1 MNHNS, CDR2 SASEGT. The CDR3 spells CASRQGGGGGEKLFF. The CDR3 DNA sequence: TGTGCCAGTCGACAGGGGGGGGGCGGTGGAGAAAAACTGTTTTTT.

This clone was seen a few times. The CDR3 protein is CASSYAQGGGSPLHF. The CDR3 coding sequence is TGTGCCAGCAGTTACGCACAGGGCGGGGGTTCACCCCTCCACTTT. The V call is TRBV6-5, the J call TRBJ1-6; D might be TRBD1 (6 bases). Trimming pared 2 bases from V and 9 bases from J, leaving 14 bases between. Germline CDR1 reads MNHEY; CDR2 reads SVGAGI. This CDR3 region has 15 residues.

This chain uses TRBV19 with TRBJ2-1; 7 nucleotides line up with TRBD1. The CDR3 has 13 residues. The trim removed 5 bases at V and 4 bases at J, leaving 2 bases unmatched. Germline CDR1 and CDR2: LNHDA and SQIVND (reference sequence). The CDR3 is CASSGTVYNEQFF. The CDR3 nucleotides read TGTGCCAGTAGTGGGACAGTTTACAATGAGCAGTTCTTC.

J is TRBJ2-7 and V is TRBV7-2, with TRBD2 identical over 11 bases. CDR1 is SGHTA and CDR2 is FQGNSA in the germline V gene. This CDR3 comprises 16 residues. V trimming: 2 bases; J trimming: 3 bases; junction bases outside the gene matches: 6. The CDR3 bases are TGTGCCAGCAGCTTAAGAACTAGCGGGAGAGTCTACGAGCAGTACTTC. This sequence encodes CASSLRTSGRVYEQYF.

The chain joins TRBV5-1 to TRBJ1-1, with TRBD1 matching 12 bases. CDR3 size: 18 residues. CDR1 is SGHRS, CDR2 YFSETQ, per germline. Trimming removed 1 base from V and 1 base from J; junction bases left unmatched: 8. In DNA form, the CDR3 reads TGCGCCAGCAGCTTGTTTGGGACAGGGGGCGCGTGGAACACTGAAGCTTTCTTT. This translates into CASSLFGTGGAWNTEAFF.